These 28 T cell receptor beta chains were all obtained from the same sample, sequenced in a study of T cell repertoires in cytomegalovirus infection. TCRdb reanalysed the reads using MiXCR and keeps one entry per CDR3 protein. The sample consists of around 570,000 distinct CDR3 sequences, 40% of them appearing once. Their specific antigens are unknown. The input for sequencing was cultured PBMCs, taken from culture after CMV antigen stimulation. The receptors shown here come from a human donor in good health (CMV status not recorded). Some clones in this sample may be carry-over from other donors' samples.

CDR3 protein: CASSTGLADTQYF. Here the CDR3 DNA reads TGTGCCAGCAGCACAGGACTAGCCGATACGCAGTATTTT. The gene calls are TRBV7-2 and TRBJ2-3; 8 bases match TRBD2. J gave up 6 bases and V 5 bases, and 4 bases lay outside the gene matches. The CDR3 runs 13 residues. CDR1 and CDR2 from the germline V gene are SGHTA and FQGNSA.

This clonotype has just a few counts. The chain couples TRBV6-5 to TRBJ2-3; no definite D call. The germline V gene has CDR1 MNHEY and CDR2 SVGAGI. CDR3 length: 13 residues. Trimming took off 7 bases at V and 0 bases at J, with 8 bases between the two ends. CDR3 coding DNA: TGTGCCAGCACACGAACTAGCACAGATACGCAGTATTTT. It codes for CASTRTSTDTQYF.

A few counts support this clonotype. The chain links TRBV7-8 to TRBJ1-4; unclear D gene. Per the germline V gene, CDR1 is SGHVS and CDR2 is FQNEAQ. The V end was cut by 5 bases, the J end by 0 bases, with 13 bases between. The length of the CDR3 is 16 residues. The CDR3 region is CASSRGRIATNEKLFF. Written as DNA, the CDR3 is TGTGCCAGCAGCCGCGGGAGGATTGCAACTAATGAAAAACTGTTTTTT.

This chain uses TRBV20-1 with TRBJ1-2; no clear D. The CDR3 length is 14 residues. Trimming took 1 base from V and 9 from J, leaving 18 bases between them. Germline CDR1 DFQATT, CDR2 SNEGSKA (reference sequence). CDR3 coding DNA: TGCAGTGCTAGAGGCGGCACCGAAACTTTGAGCTACACCTTC. Translation gives CSARGGTETLSYTF.

This chain links TRBV5-6 with TRBJ2-1, with TRBD2 identical over 8 bases. This CDR3 contains 15 residues. The V gene end was trimmed by 2 bases and the J gene end by 7 bases; junction bases not matched to a gene: 8. The germline CDR1 and CDR2 sequences are SGHDT and YYEEEE. CDR3 DNA: TGTGCCAGCAGCTTCTCAGCGGGAGCTTTTAATGAGCAGTTCTTC. Amino acid sequence: CASSFSAGAFNEQFF.

The J gene is TRBJ2-7, the V gene TRBV28; the match to TRBD2 covers 12 bases. Germline CDR1 is MDHEN and CDR2 is SYDVKM. The CDR3 is 16 amino acids. With V trimmed by 5 bases and J by 2 bases, 7 bases remained unmatched. Written as DNA, the CDR3 is TGTGCCAGCAGTCCCTACGGACTAGCGGGGACCTACGAGCAGTACTTC. This codes for CASSPYGLAGTYEQYF.

A few counts support this clonotype. The genes are TRBV7-2 and TRBJ1-1, with unresolved D. The germline V gene has CDR1 SGHTA and CDR2 FQGNSA. The CDR3 consists of 14 residues. Trimming pared 1 base from V and 2 bases from J, leaving 8 bases between. The CDR3 loop reads CASSLETFNTEAFF. The CDR3 region has the DNA TGTGCCAGCAGCTTAGAAACGTTTAACACTGAAGCTTTCTTT.

The chain is built from TRBV4-1 and TRBJ2-1; unclear D gene. In germline, CDR1 is MGHRA, CDR2 YSYEKL. The CDR3 extends over 13 amino acids. Trimming cost V 1 base and J 7 bases, with 8 bases left between them. The CDR3 loop reads CASSQVVRNEQFF. The DNA of the CDR3 is TGCGCCAGCAGCCAAGTGGTTAGGAATGAGCAGTTCTTC.

This chain joins TRBV20-1 and TRBJ1-1; no clear D. The germline gives CDR1 DFQATT, CDR2 SNEGSKA (reference sequence). V dropped 0 bases and J dropped 2 bases, with 10 bases sitting between them. The CDR3 is made up of 14 amino acids. The CDR3 here is CSARDPRGNTEAFF. For the CDR3, the DNA is TGCAGTGCTAGAGACCCGAGAGGTAACACTGAAGCTTTCTTT.

The rearrangement joins TRBV7-6 to TRBJ1-1, with a tentative D call TRBD1 (6 bases). The germline CDR1 and CDR2 sequences are SGHVS and FNYEAQ. This CDR3 contains 17 residues. The V gene lost 5 bases and the J gene lost 7 bases, with 26 bases spanning the gap. CDR3 in DNA: TGTGCCAGCAGCCCCGACCGGATGGGGGGGCGAACTGGTGAAGCTTTCTTT. It codes for CASSPDRMGGRTGEAFF.

V usage is TRBV2 and J usage is TRBJ1-5; D unclear. The CDR3 is 13 amino acids. V was trimmed by 7 bases and J by 3 bases, leaving 10 bases between them. The germline gives CDR1 SNHLY, CDR2 FYNNEI. For the CDR3, the DNA is TGTGCCAGCACCACACAGTCCAATCAGCCCCAGCATTTT. It translates to CASTTQSNQPQHF.

This clonotype was observed a handful of times. The chain couples TRBV7-6 to TRBJ2-1, with TRBD2 as a possible D gene (6 bases). The CDR3 covers 14 residues. The V gene's germline CDR1 is SGHVS and CDR2 FNYEAQ. Trimming took 6 bases from V and 9 from J, leaving 18 bases between them. DNA for the CDR3: TGTGCCAGCAGGGGAGCTAGCGAGCGCGGTGAGCAGTTCTTC. It encodes CASRGASERGEQFF.

The chain has TRBV5-1 and TRBJ2-1; D is uncertain. Trimming shortened V by 4 bases and J by 7 bases, and 12 bases separated the two germline ends. The germline V gene encodes CDR1 SGHRS and CDR2 YFSETQ. There are 13 residues in the CDR3. The CDR3 DNA reads TGCGCCAGCAGCCCAACCATACAGAATGAGCAGTTCTTC. Encoded protein: CASSPTIQNEQFF.

This clonotype was recorded many times. The V and J genes are TRBV6-1 and TRBJ2-7; D remains unclear. CDR1 is MNHNS and CDR2 is SASEGT in the germline V gene. The V and J ends lost 6 bases and 1 base respectively, with 10 bases between them. The CDR3 runs 13 residues. CDR3 amino acids: CASSRTGSYEQYF. CDR3 coding DNA: TGTGCCAGCAGCCGAACGGGTTCCTACGAGCAGTACTTC.

The chain combines TRBV6-6 with TRBJ1-5; 9 bases are shared with TRBD1. The trim removed 5 bases at V and 9 bases at J, leaving 8 bases unmatched. The germline V gene encodes CDR1 MNHNY and CDR2 SVGAGI (reference sequence). CDR3 length equals 14 residues. CDR3 coding DNA: TGTGCCAGCAGTGCAGACAGGGGGATTTGGCCCCAGCATTTT. Encoded protein: CASSADRGIWPQHF.

This clonotype was detected only a few times. The rearrangement links TRBV20-1 to TRBJ2-3; 9 bases map to TRBD2. Germline CDR1 is DFQATT and CDR2 is SNEGSKA (reference sequence). V lost 0 bases, J lost 3 bases, and 10 bases stayed unmatched. CDR3 length: 17 amino acids. This CDR3 reads CSARDPWASGNTDTQYF. CDR3 DNA sequence: TGCAGTGCTAGAGATCCGTGGGCTAGCGGGAATACAGATACGCAGTATTTT.

This chain uses TRBV27 with TRBJ1-6; tentative D call: TRBD1 (6 bases). CDR1 and CDR2 (germline): MNHEY, SMNVEV (reference sequence). The CDR3 is 15 amino acids. V gave up 9 bases and J gave up 0 bases, with 12 bases separating them. The CDR3 region is CARGAQPSYNSPLHF. CDR3 in DNA: TGTGCCAGGGGGGCCCAGCCCTCCTATAATTCACCCCTCCACTTT.

This clonotype appeared a few times. The chain carries TRBV12-3 or TRBV12-4 and TRBJ2-3; D possibly corresponds to TRBD1 (5 bases). Between the trimmed V and J ends, which lost 5 bases and 2 bases, there was a span of 8 bases. This CDR3 spans 13 amino acids. CDR3 sequence: CASSAGFTDTQYF. The CDR3 bases are TGTGCCAGCAGTGCAGGGTTCACAGATACGCAGTATTTT.

This clonotype has a count of ten or more. The chain carries TRBV7-2 and TRBJ2-3; D uncertain. This CDR3 spans 15 amino acids. V was trimmed by 4 bases and J by 2 bases, leaving 13 bases between them. Germline-derived CDR1 and CDR2 are SGHTA and FQGNSA. CDR3 DNA sequence: TGTGCCAGCAGCTCTCTCCGGAGATTCACAGATACGCAGTATTTT. Translated: CASSSLRRFTDTQYF.

The chain carries TRBV28 and TRBJ2-5; D uncertain. The germline V and J ends were trimmed by 4 bases and 0 bases, with 12 bases remaining between them. CDR3 size: 15 residues. The germline gives CDR1 MDHEN, CDR2 SYDVKM. Written as DNA, the CDR3 is TGTGCCAGCAGTTCCCGTGAGTGGTACCAAGAGACCCAGTACTTC. Translation: CASSSREWYQETQYF.

This chain uses TRBV7-2 with TRBJ1-6; D is possibly TRBD1 (5 bases). Germline values: CDR1 SGHTA, CDR2 FQGNSA. Trimming removed 5 bases from V and 8 bases from J, with 13 bases in between. CDR3 length equals 14 residues. CDR3 sequence reads: CASSGDGRYSPLHF. DNA of the CDR3: TGTGCCAGCAGCGGGGACGGTCGATATTCACCCCTCCACTTT.

This clonotype was recorded a few times. The chain combines TRBV7-2 with TRBJ2-3; TRBD2 agrees at 7 bases. Germline values: CDR1 SGHTA, CDR2 FQGNSA. The CDR3 length is 15 residues. V was clipped by 1 base and J by 4 bases; unmatched bases: 5. The CDR3 loop is CASSLGGGSADTQYF. As DNA, the CDR3 is TGTGCCAGCAGCTTAGGCGGCGGGAGCGCAGATACGCAGTATTTT.

The chain is built from TRBV7-2 and TRBJ2-6; no clear D. Trimming removed 3 bases at V and 2 bases at J, with 8 bases between. CDR1 and CDR2 (germline): SGHTA, FQGNSA. The CDR3 runs to 15 residues. CDR3 coding DNA: TGTGCCAGCAGCTTCCCCGGCCCTGGGGCCAACGTCCTGACTTTC. Translated, it gives CASSFPGPGANVLTF. The variable domain in full, with the rest retrieved from reference TRBV7-2 and TRBJ2-6, is GAGVSQSPSNKVTEKGKDVELRCDPISGHTALYWYRQSLGQGLEFLIYFQGNSAPDKSGLPSDRFSAERTGGSVSTLTIQRTQQEDSAVYLCASSFPGPGANVLTFGAGSRLTVL.

Ten or more counts support this clonotype. This chain links TRBV7-2 with TRBJ1-2; 8 bases fit TRBD1. The CDR3 covers 14 residues. The trim removed 4 bases at V and 1 base at J, leaving 2 bases unmatched. Germline CDR1 reads SGHTA; CDR2 reads FQGNSA. The CDR3 loop reads CASSSDRGNYGYTF. Written as DNA, the CDR3 is TGTGCCAGCAGCTCAGACAGGGGTAACTATGGCTACACCTTC.

This clonotype was picked up a small number of times. CDR3 nucleotides: TGTGCCAGCAGCTTAAGGGGACTAGCGACCAATGAGCAGTTCTTC. It specifies CASSLRGLATNEQFF. This chain links TRBV7-2 with TRBJ2-1, with 10 nucleotides matching TRBD2. The CDR3 has 15 residues. The germline gives CDR1 SGHTA, CDR2 FQGNSA. The junction had 4 bases not matched to a gene; V was cut back by 2 bases and J by 6 bases.

This clonotype turned up a few times. The chain recombines TRBV7-2 with TRBJ2-1; D not resolved. Germline CDR1 and CDR2: SGHTA and FQGNSA. This CDR3 comprises 18 residues. Deletions cut 1 base from V and 6 bases from J, with 22 bases between. The CDR3 loop reads CASSLVLGTAAEGNEQFF. The DNA for the CDR3 is TGTGCCAGCAGCTTAGTATTAGGTACGGCCGCTGAAGGCAATGAGCAGTTCTTC.

The chain recombines TRBV4-1 with TRBJ1-5; D is perhaps TRBD1 (5 bases). Looked up from germline, CDR1 is MGHRA and CDR2 is YSYEKL. The CDR3 extends over 13 amino acids. Trimming took off 3 bases at V and 9 bases at J, with 12 bases between the two ends. In nucleotides, the CDR3 is TGCGCCAGCAGCCATGGCGGCGGGGGGCCCCAGCATTTT. Translating it yields CASSHGGGGPQHF.

The chain has TRBV7-9 and TRBJ2-3, with 8 positions matching TRBD1. The germline V gene encodes CDR1 SEHNR and CDR2 FQNEAQ (reference sequence). The CDR3 length is 13 residues. The trim removed 8 bases at V and 0 bases at J, leaving 1 base unmatched. CDR3 in DNA: TGTGCCAGCCAGGGGGCGAGCACAGATACGCAGTATTTT. Amino acid sequence: CASQGASTDTQYF.